This record looks at one T cell receptor beta chain sequence and its context. Its antigen is not known. These data come from a study of blood T cells in healthy people across ages. Turning to the study itself: About one barcoded beta molecule per two T cells was captured by template switching.

Study-wide points: A strong correlation between TCR beta diversity and naive T cell percentage was seen. As age increased, TCR beta diversity per million T cells fell in a roughly linear fashion.

A second PCR, run for roughly 7 to 12 cycles, used a sample-barcoded 5' primer plus a J-beta primer mix. Individual samples furnished no less than 3 million CDR3-containing paired-end reads apiece. One entry per CDR3 protein, called by TCRdb with MiXCR from the 5' RACE reads. The sample has 800,000 to 900,000 distinct CDR3 sequences; 60% to 80% are singletons. Input material: blood. The receptor comes from a man aged 25-45 years in good health.

The CDR3 reads CSVYGLAGGAEGSSYEQYF. CDR3 nucleotide sequence: TGCAGCGTTTATGGGCTGGCGGGGGGTGCGGAGGGGAGCTCCTACGAGCAGTACTTC. This rearrangement joins TRBV29-1 to TRBJ2-7; 8 bases are a match to TRBD2. The germline CDR1 and CDR2 sequences are SQVTM and ANQGSEA. V lost 5 bases, J lost 0 bases, and 21 bases stayed unmatched. The CDR3 contains 19 residues.